One and the same sample provided the 27 T cell receptor beta chains below, sequenced in a study of response to subunit inactivated influenza vaccine. TCRdb redid the calling of the RT-PCR reads with MiXCR, one entry per CDR3 protein. The table has about 500,000 distinct CDR3 sequences, 16% seen once. The source was CD4+ T cells sorted from PBMCs, collected less than 30 months after vaccination. These receptors all stem from a man in his fifties or sixties who received an inactivated influenza vaccine.

This chain uses TRBV5-1 with TRBJ2-2, with 7 nucleotides matching TRBD1. Germline assignment: CDR1 SGHRS and CDR2 YFSETQ. This CDR3 region has 14 residues. Trimming removed 3 bases from V and 1 base from J; junction bases left unmatched: 0. In DNA, the CDR3 is TGCGCCAGCAGCTGGGACAGGAACACCGGGGAGCTGTTTTTT. Translated: CASSWDRNTGELFF.

This clonotype was detected a few times. The chain employs TRBV7-2 and TRBJ2-3; tentatively, D is TRBD1 (6 bases). Trimming shortened V by 1 base and J by 3 bases, and 14 bases separated the two germline ends. The length of the CDR3 is 16 residues. Germline CDR1 and CDR2: SGHTA and FQGNSA. The CDR3, as DNA: TGTGCCAGCAGCTTAGGGTTGAACAGGGAAACAGATACGCAGTATTTT. Translation gives CASSLGLNRETDTQYF. Drawing the rest from reference TRBV7-2 and TRBJ2-3, the complete variable domain is GAGVSQSPSNKVTEKGKDVELRCDPISGHTALYWYRQSLGQGLEFLIYFQGNSAPDKSGLPSDRFSAERTGGSVSTLTIQRTQQEDSAVYLCASSLGLNRETDTQYFGPGTRLTVL.

The rearrangement links TRBV12-3 or TRBV12-4 to TRBJ1-6, with D unresolved. There are 14 residues in the CDR3. Trimming took off 6 bases at V and 5 bases at J, with 11 bases between the two ends. CDR3 region: CASSPSENNSPLHF. The CDR3 nucleotides are TGTGCCAGCAGCCCATCGGAGAATAATTCACCCCTCCACTTT.

The gene calls are TRBV5-1 and TRBJ2-3, with TRBD2 matching over 7 bases. The germline V gene encodes CDR1 SGHRS and CDR2 YFSETQ. Trimming removed 0 bases from V and 0 bases from J; junction bases left unmatched: 4. There are 16 residues in the CDR3. Here the CDR3 reads CASSLGTSSSTDTQYF. The CDR3 region has the DNA TGCGCCAGCAGCTTGGGGACTAGTTCTAGCACAGATACGCAGTATTTT.

This clonotype was found a few times. V gene TRBV5-1 combines with J gene TRBJ2-7, with a weak D call TRBD1 (6 bases). V lost 4 bases and J 3 bases, leaving 8 bases between the germline ends. The V gene's germline CDR1 is SGHRS and CDR2 YFSETQ. CDR3 length equals 12 residues. DNA of the CDR3: TGCGCCAGCAGCATACAGGGCTACGAGCAGTACTTC. Amino acids: CASSIQGYEQYF.

The chain links TRBV7-9 to TRBJ2-7; 8 positions agree with TRBD2. The CDR3 sequence is 16 residues long. Germline values: CDR1 SEHNR, CDR2 FQNEAQ (reference sequence). Germline trimming cut 3 bases from V and 6 bases from J; bases unmatched to any gene: 13. Written as DNA, the CDR3 is TGTGCCAGCAGCTTGAGGCCTAGCGGGTTACTAGGCGAGCAGTACTTC. Translating gives CASSLRPSGLLGEQYF. Supplemented by reference TRBV7-9 and TRBJ2-7, the full variable domain reads DTGVSQNPRHKITKRGQNVTFRCDPISEHNRLYWYRQTLGQGPEFLTYFQNEAQLEKSRLLSDRFSAERPKGSFSTLEIQRTEQGDSAMYLCASSLRPSGLLGEQYFGPGTRLTVT.

The chain employs TRBV20-1 and TRBJ2-7, with TRBD1 identical over 8 bases. Germline values: CDR1 DFQATT, CDR2 SNEGSKA (reference sequence). V was pared by 0 bases and J by 6 bases, with 10 bases of the junction left unmatched. The CDR3 has 15 amino acids. The CDR3 coding sequence is TGCAGTGCTAGAGAATCCAGGGGGCAGGGAAGCGAGCAGTACTTC. Translation: CSARESRGQGSEQYF.

The table lists this clonotype with a few counts. This rearrangement joins TRBV11-3 to TRBJ1-1, with 11 bases that match TRBD1. Losses at the gene ends were 3 bases for V and 4 bases for J; bases not matched to a gene: 13. CDR1 and CDR2 from the germline V gene are SGHNT and YENEEA. The CDR3 consists of 18 residues. The CDR3: CASSLPRDRGIIVTEAFF. The CDR3 DNA sequence: TGTGCCAGCAGCTTGCCTCGGGACAGGGGGATCATCGTCACTGAAGCTTTCTTT.

This clonotype occurred many times. The gene calls are TRBV4-2 and TRBJ2-3; the D gene could be TRBD1 or TRBD2 (5 bases each). Germline V gene sequence: CDR1 LGHNA, CDR2 YNFKEQ. The CDR3 covers 14 residues. The V and J ends lost 4 bases and 0 bases respectively, with 8 bases between them. This CDR3 is CASSPGTSTDTQYF. CDR3 in DNA: TGTGCCAGCAGCCCAGGGACGAGCACAGATACGCAGTATTTT.

This chain connects TRBV30 to TRBJ2-2; D gene ambiguous. The CDR3 is 13 residues long. Trimming took 2 bases from V and 8 from J, leaving 12 bases between them. Germline-derived CDR1 and CDR2 are GTSNPN and SVGIG (reference sequence). The CDR3 coding sequence is TGTGCCTGGAGTCCCTTATTGAGGGGGGAGCTGTTTTTT. It yields the protein CAWSPLLRGELFF.

This sequence joins TRBV14 and TRBJ2-7; TRBD2 agrees at 7 bases. This CDR3 is 18 amino acids long. Trimming took 4 bases from V and 4 from J; bases not matched to a gene: 19. CDR1 and CDR2 from the germline V gene are SGHDN and FVKESK. The CDR3 DNA follows: TGTGCCAGCAGCCCCATACGTCGGCTAGCGGTGATTCCGTACGAGCAGTACTTC. This gives the protein CASSPIRRLAVIPYEQYF.

The rearrangement links TRBV12-3 or TRBV12-4 to TRBJ1-2; TRBD1 is a possible D gene (6 bases). V was trimmed by 6 bases and J by 4 bases, leaving 12 bases between them. This CDR3 contains 13 residues. The CDR3 region has the DNA TGTGCCAGCAGGGACAGCAACTTCTATGGCTACACCTTC. This gives the protein CASRDSNFYGYTF.

In the case of this clonotype: This may come from a read error, since a much larger clone is one base off. The chain joins TRBV12-3 or TRBV12-4 to TRBJ2-1, with TRBD2 matching over 11 bases. This CDR3 region has 14 residues. The ends lost 5 bases at V and 8 bases at J; junction bases unmatched: 5. The CDR3 DNA sequence: TGTGCCAGCAGTCCTAGCGGGGGGAACTATGAGCAGTTCTTC. Translation gives CASSPSGGNYEQFF.

This clonotype was counted only a few times. The chain couples TRBV27 to TRBJ2-3; 8 nucleotides line up with TRBD2. The V segment lost 3 bases and the J segment 4 bases; nucleotides outside the gene matches: 6. In germline, CDR1 is MNHEY, CDR2 SMNVEV (reference sequence). The CDR3 is 15 amino acids. The CDR3 sequence: CASSFSAGAPDTQYF. CDR3 DNA sequence: TGTGCCAGCAGTTTCTCAGCGGGAGCCCCAGATACGCAGTATTTT.

The genes are TRBV5-1 and TRBJ2-2; D might be TRBD2 (6 bases). Trimming took off 4 bases at V and 3 bases at J, with 16 bases between the two ends. CDR1 and CDR2 (germline): SGHRS, YFSETQ. This CDR3 is 16 amino acids long. DNA of the CDR3: TGCGCCAGCAGCGCCGGAGGGCTAGCAGACACCGGGGAGCTGTTTTTT. Its translation is CASSAGGLADTGELFF.

There are many counts of this clonotype. The chain carries TRBV7-8 and TRBJ2-1; TRBD2 aligns across 10 bases. The germline V gene has CDR1 SGHVS and CDR2 FQNEAQ. CDR3 length: 16 residues. J gave up 4 bases and V 5 bases, and 8 bases lay outside the gene matches. The CDR3, as DNA: TGTGCCAGCAGCAGAGGACTAGCGGCCGATTACAATGAGCAGTTCTTC. Amino acid sequence: CASSRGLAADYNEQFF.

The chain joins TRBV5-1 to TRBJ2-1, with 8 bases aligning to TRBD2. The V gene end was trimmed by 1 base and the J gene end by 8 bases; junction bases not matched to a gene: 8. Germline CDR1 SGHRS, CDR2 YFSETQ. The CDR3 has 15 amino acids. The CDR3 DNA sequence: TGCGCCAGCAGCTTGAACGGGGGGGCCGTCGATGAGCAGTTCTTC. Its translation is CASSLNGGAVDEQFF.

The V and J genes are TRBV20-1 and TRBJ2-3; the match to TRBD2 covers 10 bases. CDR3 length equals 17 residues. The germline V gene has CDR1 DFQATT and CDR2 SNEGSKA (reference sequence). After removal of 1 base from V and 1 base from J, the junction contained 8 bases not matched to a gene. CDR3 sequence reads: CSARAGRSGRGTDTQYF. The CDR3 DNA sequence: TGCAGTGCTAGAGCTGGCAGGAGCGGGAGGGGCACAGATACGCAGTATTTT.

V gene TRBV28 combines with J gene TRBJ2-7; maybe TRBD2 (6 bases). The CDR3 length is 13 residues. Trimming cost V 3 bases and J 9 bases, with 15 bases left between them. The V gene's germline CDR1 is MDHEN and CDR2 SYDVKM. CDR3 loop: CASSFGTLGVQYF. CDR3 nucleotide sequence: TGTGCCAGCAGTTTCGGGACTTTAGGTGTGCAGTACTTC.

The J gene is TRBJ1-6, the V gene TRBV4-3; TRBD1 is a possible D gene (5 bases). This CDR3 has 14 amino acids. The germline V gene has CDR1 LGHNA and CDR2 YSLEER. V was trimmed by 0 bases and J by 8 bases, leaving 8 bases between them. CDR3 nucleotides: TGCGCCAGCAGCCAAGAACAAGGGGATTCACCCCTCCACTTT. It encodes CASSQEQGDSPLHF.

V gene TRBV3-1 combines with J gene TRBJ1-3, with TRBD1 as a possible D gene (5 bases). The CDR3 is 16 residues long. V lost 5 bases and J lost 2, with 16 bases in between. Germline V CDR1 and CDR2: LGHDT, YNNKEL (reference sequence). The CDR3 DNA is TGTGCCAGCAGCTGGGGCAACCCACCGGCTGGAAACACCATATATTTT. It specifies CASSWGNPPAGNTIYF.

This clonotype was counted a few times. The chain combines TRBV2 with TRBJ1-2; 7 bases agree with TRBD1. The CDR3 totals 13 residues. V lost 4 bases to trimming and J lost 5 bases; unmatched junction nucleotides: 4. The germline CDR1 and CDR2 sequences are SNHLY and FYNNEI. CDR3 in amino acids: CASSGLTGYGYTF. CDR3 DNA sequence: TGTGCCAGCAGTGGCTTGACAGGGTATGGCTACACCTTC.

The chain employs TRBV6-4 and TRBJ1-5; 8 positions agree with TRBD1. After removal of 7 bases from V and 1 base from J, the junction contained 12 bases not matched to a gene. This CDR3 is 17 amino acids long. Germline V gene data show CDR1 as MRHNA and CDR2 as SNTAGT. The CDR3 DNA reads as TGTGCCAGCATGCAGGACAGGGTTGTGGGCAGCAATCAGCCCCAGCATTTT. Protein sequence: CASMQDRVVGSNQPQHF.

This clonotype was detected only a few times. V is TRBV3-1 and J is TRBJ2-7; D call uncertain. Germline CDR1 LGHDT, CDR2 YNNKEL (reference sequence). The germline V and J ends were trimmed by 2 bases and 5 bases, with 13 bases remaining between them. The CDR3 is 14 amino acids. CDR3 sequence: CASSQTNVFDEQYF. The CDR3 DNA follows: TGTGCCAGCAGCCAAACCAACGTCTTTGACGAGCAGTACTTC.

This clonotype was seen more than once but under ten times. The rearrangement uses TRBV5-1 and TRBJ1-1; 9 nucleotides line up with TRBD1. This CDR3 is built from 15 residues. Germline V gene sequence: CDR1 SGHRS, CDR2 YFSETQ. V lost 5 bases and J lost 6; bases outside the gene matches: 11. The CDR3 loop is CASSFAGTGQAEAFF. The CDR3 nucleotides read TGCGCCAGCAGTTTTGCCGGGACAGGGCAGGCTGAAGCTTTCTTT.

The chain has TRBV15 and TRBJ1-5, with D perhaps matching TRBD1 (6 bases). The CDR3 is 16 residues long. The V gene's germline CDR1 is LNHNV and CDR2 YYDKDF (reference sequence). V lost 1 base, J lost 5 bases, and 15 bases lay in between. The CDR3 spells CATSRGAQGKYQPQHF. CDR3 nucleotides: TGTGCCACCAGCAGAGGGGCACAGGGAAAATATCAGCCCCAGCATTTT. Together with reference TRBV15 and TRBJ1-5, the CDR3 gives the full variable domain: DAMVIQNPRYQVTQFGKPVTLSCSQTLNHNVMYWYQQKSSQAPKLLFHYYDKDFNNEADTPDNFQSRRPNTSFCFLDIRSPGLGDTAMYLCATSRGAQGKYQPQHFGDGTRLSIL.

This clonotype was detected ten times or more. V usage is TRBV20-1 and J usage is TRBJ2-6; 8 nucleotides line up with TRBD1. The CDR3 sequence is 19 residues long. Trimming removed 3 bases from V and 3 bases from J; junction bases left unmatched: 16. The germline gives CDR1 DFQATT, CDR2 SNEGSKA (reference sequence). CDR3 loop: CSARAHLRQGAGGANVLTF. The DNA of the CDR3 is TGCAGTGCTAGGGCCCATCTGCGGCAGGGGGCTGGTGGGGCCAACGTCCTGACTTTC.